This entry lists 14 T cell receptor beta chains sequenced from one sample in a study of shared clonotypes between healthy human individuals. The assay was immunoSEQ multiplex PCR, and TCRdb's table has in-frame clones only and misses some. The table shows approximately 1.9 million clones, with just over 90% occurring only once. CD45RO-negative cells were positively selected for CCR7, leaving out terminally differentiated effector memory CD45RA+ cells. The sequencing sample was made of naive CD8+ T cells from PBMCs. The source is a man in his late teens or twenties in good health. Some clones in this sample may be carry-over from other donors' samples.

This chain uses TRBV4-2 with TRBJ2-1; 7 nucleotides match TRBD2. This CDR3 comprises 17 residues. Germline CDR1 reads LGHNA; CDR2 reads YNFKEQ. The junction had 8 bases not matched to a gene; V was cut back by 0 bases and J by 3 bases. CDR3 sequence (DNA): TGTGCCAGCAGCCAAGATGTAATTCGGGAGGTCTACAATGAGCAGTTCTTC. Its protein product is CASSQDVIREVYNEQFF.

This chain connects TRBV18 to TRBJ2-1; D might be TRBD2 (5 bases). CDR3 length: 15 residues. V lost 0 bases to trimming and J lost 3 bases, with 9 bases between them. CDR1 KGHSH and CDR2 LQKENI come from the germline V gene. CDR3 in amino acids: CASSPPGILYNEQFF. The CDR3 DNA sequence: TGTGCCAGCTCACCACCCGGGATCCTCTACAATGAGCAGTTCTTC.

The V and J genes are TRBV9 and TRBJ1-4, with D possibly being TRBD1 (5 bases). Germline V gene sequence: CDR1 SGDLS, CDR2 YYNGEE. The CDR3 totals 14 residues. V was trimmed by 3 bases and J by 3 bases, leaving 9 bases between them. The CDR3 reads CASSAGGANEKLFF. DNA for the CDR3: TGTGCCAGCAGCGCTGGGGGGGCTAATGAAAAACTGTTTTTT.

About this clone: The sample carries other DNA sequences with the same CDR3. The rearrangement links TRBV11-2 to TRBJ2-1; no definite D call. Deletions cut 1 base from V and 6 bases from J, with 4 bases between. The CDR3 runs to 12 residues. The germline V gene has CDR1 SGHAT and CDR2 FQNNGV. The DNA for the CDR3 is TGTGCCAGCAGCTTAGTCGTCAATGAGCAGTTCTTC. Translated, it gives CASSLVVNEQFF.

J is TRBJ2-1 and V is TRBV7-9; no clear D gene. Looked up from germline, CDR1 is SEHNR and CDR2 is FQNEAQ (reference sequence). The CDR3 is 14 residues long. V was cut by 5 bases and J by 6 bases, with 14 bases left in between. The CDR3 DNA reads TGTGCCAGCAGCCCGCCGACTCGCAGCAATGAGCAGTTCTTC. Translating it yields CASSPPTRSNEQFF.

This sequence joins TRBV29-1 and TRBJ2-2, with 9 nucleotides matching TRBD1. Unmatched junction bases numbered 6, after V lost 6 bases and J lost 7 bases. Looked up from germline, CDR1 is SQVTM and CDR2 is ANQGSEA. This CDR3 has 13 amino acids. CDR3 DNA: TGCAGCGTCCCGGACAGGGGCGGCGGGGAGCTGTTTTTT. As protein: CSVPDRGGGELFF.

This sequence joins TRBV28 and TRBJ2-7; no reliable D call. The ends were cut back, 5 bases at V and 1 base at J, with 18 bases in the middle. Germline V lookup: CDR1 MDHEN, CDR2 SYDVKM. This CDR3 contains 16 residues. The CDR3 region is CASSPVPVLGSYEQYF. CDR3 bases: TGTGCCAGCAGTCCCGTGCCGGTACTTGGGTCCTACGAGCAGTACTTC.

This chain joins TRBV7-9 and TRBJ2-3, with D uncertain. Trimming shortened V by 7 bases and J by 4 bases, and 6 bases separated the two germline ends. CDR1 and CDR2 (germline): SEHNR, FQNEAQ (reference sequence). The CDR3 is 11 residues long. This CDR3 reads CASMGPDTQYF. Here the CDR3 DNA reads TGTGCCAGCATGGGTCCAGATACGCAGTATTTT.

The rearrangement uses TRBV5-6 and TRBJ2-5; possibly TRBD2 for D (6 bases). Germline values: CDR1 SGHDT, CDR2 YYEEEE. V gave up 0 bases and J gave up 5 bases, with 17 bases separating them. The CDR3 has 16 residues. The CDR3 spells CASSLVSGDIEETQYF. As DNA, the CDR3 is TGTGCCAGCAGCTTGGTATCGGGGGATATTGAGGAGACCCAGTACTTC.

The rearrangement links TRBV7-9 to TRBJ2-7; possibly TRBD2 for D (5 bases). The germline V gene encodes CDR1 SEHNR and CDR2 FQNEAQ (reference sequence). V lost 5 bases to trimming and J lost 1 base, with 9 bases between them. The CDR3 spans 13 residues. DNA for the CDR3: TGTGCCAGCAGCGGGGAGATTTCCTACGAGCAGTACTTC. Translation gives CASSGEISYEQYF.

This chain links TRBV27 with TRBJ1-2, with 9 bases that match TRBD1. This CDR3 has 15 amino acids. Germline CDR1 MNHEY, CDR2 SMNVEV (reference sequence). Trimming at V came to 5 bases and at J to 0 bases, leaving 4 bases not matched to a gene. CDR3 in amino acids: CASSPGTGTNYGYTF. CDR3 DNA: TGTGCCAGCAGTCCGGGGACAGGGACTAACTATGGCTACACCTTC.

The chain joins TRBV7-9 to TRBJ2-7, with no clear D. V shed 3 bases and J shed 5 bases, with 8 bases lying between them. Germline lookup yields CDR1 SEHNR and CDR2 FQNEAQ (reference sequence). The CDR3 runs 12 residues. The CDR3 sequence: CASSFRSDEQYF. Here the CDR3 DNA reads TGTGCCAGCAGCTTTAGGAGCGACGAGCAGTACTTC.

The chain is built from TRBV19 and TRBJ1-4; D gene ambiguous. Per the germline V gene, CDR1 is LNHDA and CDR2 is SQIVND (reference sequence). The CDR3 covers 13 residues. Between the trimmed V and J ends, which lost 6 bases and 5 bases, there was a span of 10 bases. The CDR3 DNA sequence: TGTGCCAGTAGGTCCGCCCCGAATGAAAAACTGTTTTTT. It translates to CASRSAPNEKLFF. Full variable domain (remainder filled in from reference TRBV19 and TRBJ1-4): DGGITQSPKYLFRKEGQNVTLSCEQNLNHDAMYWYRQDPGQGLRLIYYSQIVNDFQKGDIAEGYSVSREKKESFPLTVTSAQKNPTAFYLCASRSAPNEKLFFGSGTQLSVL.

A remark on this clone: The sample carries other DNA sequences with the same CDR3. The V call is TRBV4-3, the J call TRBJ2-1; TRBD2 agrees at 14 bases. V lost 3 bases to trimming and J lost 7 bases; unmatched junction nucleotides: 2. The CDR3 extends over 15 amino acids. Per the germline V gene, CDR1 is LGHNA and CDR2 is YSLEER. CDR3: CASSQGLAGANEQFF. Here the CDR3 DNA reads TGCGCCAGCAGCCAGGGACTAGCGGGAGCTAATGAGCAGTTCTTC.